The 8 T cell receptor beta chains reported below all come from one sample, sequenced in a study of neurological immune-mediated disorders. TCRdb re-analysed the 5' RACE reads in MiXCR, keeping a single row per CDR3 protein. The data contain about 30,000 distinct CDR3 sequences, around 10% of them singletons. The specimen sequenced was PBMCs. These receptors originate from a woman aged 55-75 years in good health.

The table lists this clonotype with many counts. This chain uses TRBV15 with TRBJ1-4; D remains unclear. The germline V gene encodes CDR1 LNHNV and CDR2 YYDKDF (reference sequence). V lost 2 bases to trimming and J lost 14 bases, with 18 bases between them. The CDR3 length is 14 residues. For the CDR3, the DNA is TGTGCCACCAGCAGATCATATGACGGGCGAGTGCTGTTTTTT. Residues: CATSRSYDGRVLFF.

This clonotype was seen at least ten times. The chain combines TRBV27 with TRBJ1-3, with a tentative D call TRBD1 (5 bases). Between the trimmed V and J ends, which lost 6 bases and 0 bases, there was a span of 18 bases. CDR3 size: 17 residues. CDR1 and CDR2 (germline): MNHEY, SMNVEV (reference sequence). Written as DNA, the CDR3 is TGTGCCAGCAGCCCTACCGGGACGGCCGTCTCTGGAAACACCATATATTTT. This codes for CASSPTGTAVSGNTIYF.

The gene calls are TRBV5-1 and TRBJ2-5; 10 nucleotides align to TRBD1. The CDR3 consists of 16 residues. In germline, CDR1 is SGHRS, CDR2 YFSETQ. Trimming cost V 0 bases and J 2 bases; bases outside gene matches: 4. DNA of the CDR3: TGCGCCAGCAGCTTGGGGGACAGGGGAGCTCAAGAGACCCAGTACTTC. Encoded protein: CASSLGDRGAQETQYF.

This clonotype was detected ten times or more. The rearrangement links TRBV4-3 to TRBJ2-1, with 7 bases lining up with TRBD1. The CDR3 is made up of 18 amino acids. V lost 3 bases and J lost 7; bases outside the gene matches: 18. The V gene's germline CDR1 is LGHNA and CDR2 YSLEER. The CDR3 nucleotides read TGCGCCAGCAGCCAGGCCCACTTCAGCGAGGGGGCCAAGAATGAGCAGTTCTTC. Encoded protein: CASSQAHFSEGAKNEQFF.

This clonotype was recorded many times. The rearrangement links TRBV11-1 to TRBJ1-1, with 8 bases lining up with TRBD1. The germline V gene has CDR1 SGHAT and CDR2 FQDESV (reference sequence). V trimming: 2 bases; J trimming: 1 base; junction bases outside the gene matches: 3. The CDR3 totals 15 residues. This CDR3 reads CASSLIGTGNTEAFF. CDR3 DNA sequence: TGTGCCAGCAGCTTAATCGGGACAGGGAACACTGAAGCTTTCTTT.

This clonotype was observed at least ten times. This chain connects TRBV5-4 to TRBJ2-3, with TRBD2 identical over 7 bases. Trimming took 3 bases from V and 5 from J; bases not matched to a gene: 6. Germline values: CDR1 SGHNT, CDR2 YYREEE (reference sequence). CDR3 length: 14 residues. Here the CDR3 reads CASSSGAGEDTQYF. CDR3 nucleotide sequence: TGTGCCAGCAGCTCTGGGGCGGGGGAAGATACGCAGTATTTT.

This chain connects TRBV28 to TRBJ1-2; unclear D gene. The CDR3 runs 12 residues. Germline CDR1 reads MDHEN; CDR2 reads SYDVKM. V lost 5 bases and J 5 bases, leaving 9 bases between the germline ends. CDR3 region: CASSPLGYGYTF. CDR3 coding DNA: TGTGCCAGCAGTCCCCTAGGGTATGGCTACACCTTC.

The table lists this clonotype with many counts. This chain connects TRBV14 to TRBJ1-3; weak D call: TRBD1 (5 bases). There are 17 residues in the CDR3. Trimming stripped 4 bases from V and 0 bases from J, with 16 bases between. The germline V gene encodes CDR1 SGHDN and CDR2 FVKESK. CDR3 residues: CASSPGRTLSSGNTIYF. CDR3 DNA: TGTGCCAGCAGCCCGGGACGAACACTGAGCTCTGGAAACACCATATATTTT.